The 25 T cell receptor beta chains presented below share a single source sample, sequenced in a study of T cell clonality in common variable immunodeficiency. TCRdb's copy holds only in-frame clones and misses some; the assay was immunoSEQ multiplex PCR. This repertoire lists 50,000 or so clones without singletons; roughly 3.5% sits in the top ten. The sample comprised peripheral blood mononuclear cells. The receptors shown here come from a person between 18 and 75 years old in good health.

This clone has a count of ten or more. An end of the junction differs from the germline gene, which may be a read error. The read ends 3 residues before the CDR3 terminus; that terminus is restored from the germline J gene. The chain is built from TRBV4-2 and TRBJ2-2; weak D call: TRBD2 (6 bases). In germline, CDR1 is LGHNA, CDR2 YNFKEQ. The CDR3 spans 16 residues. CDR3 sequence: CASSHDWREPTGELFF. The CDR3 bases that were read are TGCGCCAGCAGCCACGACTGGCGGGAACCCACCGGGGAG.

On this clone itself: The CDR3 goes on 3 residues after the read ends, and that part is filled in from the germline J gene. The chain has TRBV11-3 and TRBJ2-7, with 7 nucleotides matching TRBD1. This CDR3 region has 14 residues. In germline, CDR1 is SGHNT, CDR2 YENEEA. Trimming removed 5 bases from V and 3 bases from J; junction bases left unmatched: 7. CDR3 region: CASSPRQGDYEQYF. Partial CDR3 DNA: TGTGCCAGCAGCCCCCGACAGGGCGACTACGAG.

This clone has a count of ten or more. The read terminates 3 residues ahead of where the CDR3 ends, so the germline J gene completes it. The chain has TRBV2 and TRBJ2-7, with TRBD2 matching over 7 bases. This CDR3 has 12 residues. Germline CDR1 reads SNHLY; CDR2 reads FYNNEI. After removal of 6 bases from V and 6 bases from J, the junction contained 5 bases not matched to a gene. CDR3 DNA, as far as it was read: TGTGCCAGCAGCGAACTAGCGAGCGAG. Amino acids: CASSELASE. The whole CDR3 reads CASSELASEQYF.

This clone occurred many times. The read finishes 3 residues shy of the CDR3 end, and the germline J gene is used to complete it. The chain joins TRBV7-1 to TRBJ2-3, with TRBD2 matching over 10 bases. TRBV7-1 is placed among ORFs of uncertain function. This CDR3 spans 20 amino acids. J lost 0 bases, V lost 2 bases, and 14 bases had no gene match. CDR3 bases read: TGTGCCAGCAGCTCACGGGCGGGGACTAGCGAGTTCGTTAGCACAGATACG. Translation: CASSSRAGTSEFVSTDT. The full-length CDR3 reads as CASSSRAGTSEFVSTDTQYF.

As for this clone: The CDR3 end lies 3 residues beyond the end of the read and is filled in from the germline J gene. This chain connects TRBV10-2 to TRBJ2-2; D uncertain. The V end lost 3 bases, the J end lost 7 bases, and 3 bases lay between the germline ends. The CDR3 is made up of 11 amino acids. The V gene's germline CDR1 is WSHSY and CDR2 SAAADI. The CDR3 is CASSEGGELFF. The CDR3 DNA, read in part, is TGCGCCAGCAGTGAAGGCGGGGAG.

This clone has ten or more counts. Coverage ceases 3 residues before the CDR3 finishes, and the germline J gene fills in the end. The chain employs TRBV4-2 and TRBJ1-6; 12 bases line up with TRBD1. The V and J ends lost 1 base and 7 bases, in that order; junction bases with no gene match: 5. This CDR3 is 17 amino acids long. Germline V CDR1 and CDR2: LGHNA, YNFKEQ. The chain's CDR3 is CASSQGTGQGANSPLHF. CDR3 DNA (partial): TGTGCCAGCAGCCAAGGCACGGGACAGGGGGCCAATTCACCC.

This clone was observed many times. The CDR3 is cut off 3 residues early in the read; its end comes from the germline J gene. The chain recombines TRBV19 with TRBJ2-7; 10 nucleotides agree with TRBD1. The CDR3 runs 14 residues. V shed 7 bases, J shed 5 bases, and the junction held 8 bases outside the gene matches. Germline assignment: CDR1 LNHDA and CDR2 SQIVND (reference sequence). The CDR3 protein is CASTPRDRGNEQYF. CDR3 DNA, as far as it was read: TGTGCCAGTACTCCCCGGGACAGGGGCAACGAG.

This clone showed up many times. The CDR3 end lies 3 residues beyond the end of the read and is filled in from the germline J gene. The V call is TRBV19, the J call TRBJ2-2; TRBD2 is a possible D gene (5 bases). Trimming took off 7 bases at V and 1 base at J, with 13 bases between the two ends. The CDR3 has 15 amino acids. The V gene's germline CDR1 is LNHDA and CDR2 SQIVND (reference sequence). Partial CDR3 DNA: TGTGCCAGTACCCCTCGGACTGGGAACACCGGGGAG. It specifies CASTPRTGNTGE. In full, the CDR3 reads CASTPRTGNTGELFF.

This clone was observed at least ten times. The sequenced fragment ends 3 residues before the CDR3 boundary, so the rest is inferred from the germline J gene. The chain combines TRBV29-1 with TRBJ2-5; TRBD1 aligns across 7 bases. V shed 7 bases, J shed 7 bases, and the junction held 15 bases outside the gene matches. Looked up from germline, CDR1 is SQVTM and CDR2 is ANQGSEA. The CDR3 spans 14 residues. The CDR3 loop is CSGQTGARAGTQYF. CDR3 bases read: TGCAGCGGACAAACAGGGGCGCGAGCCGGGACC.

This clone was seen ten or more times. The missing CDR3 end, 3 residues past where the read stops, is filled in from the germline J gene. The chain is built from TRBV5-1 and TRBJ1-1, with 10 bases fitting TRBD1. From germline, CDR1 is SGHRS and CDR2 YFSETQ. J gave up 4 bases and V 3 bases, and 0 bases lay outside the gene matches. The CDR3 spans 13 residues. The part of the CDR3 DNA that was read is TGCGCCAGCAGCTGGACAGGGGGCACTGAA. Translated, it gives CASSWTGGTE. The complete CDR3 reads CASSWTGGTEAFF.

To note about this clone: The sequenced fragment ends 3 residues before the CDR3 boundary, so the rest is inferred from the germline J gene. The gene calls are TRBV5-1 and TRBJ1-2; 12 bases align to TRBD1. Germline CDR1 SGHRS, CDR2 YFSETQ. The CDR3 has 18 amino acids. The V segment lost 1 base and the J segment 4 bases; nucleotides outside the gene matches: 11. The CDR3 reads CASSLSGTGGASGYGYTF. The part of the CDR3 DNA that was read is TGCGCCAGCAGCTTGTCCGGGACAGGGGGCGCTTCCGGCTATGGC.

This clone has at least ten counts. The CDR3 end is not reached by the read, which stops 3 residues before it; the germline J gene fills it in. The gene calls are TRBV6-2 or TRBV6-3 and TRBJ2-7; 10 bases fit TRBD1. This CDR3 is 16 amino acids long. From germline, CDR1 is MNHEY and CDR2 SVGEGT. The J segment lost 3 bases and the V segment lost 5 bases, leaving 10 bases of the junction unmatched. The CDR3 sequence is CASSTGRDRGNYEQYF. CDR3 DNA (partial): TGTGCCAGCAGTACCGGGAGGGACAGGGGAAACTACGAG.

A few counts support this clone. The missing CDR3 end, 3 residues past where the read stops, is filled in from the germline J gene. This rearrangement joins TRBV19 to TRBJ2-3, with TRBD2 matching over 10 bases. The CDR3 loop spans 14 amino acids. The V and J ends lost 4 bases and 5 bases, in that order; junction bases with no gene match: 3. From germline, CDR1 is LNHDA and CDR2 SQIVND (reference sequence). The part of the CDR3 DNA that was read is TGTGCCAGTAGTAGCCTAGCGGGAGTAGATACG. The encoded protein is CASSSLAGVDT. The whole CDR3 protein reads CASSSLAGVDTQYF.

As to this clone: Coverage ceases 3 residues before the CDR3 finishes, and the germline J gene fills in the end. The V and J genes are TRBV2 and TRBJ2-4, with a tentative D call TRBD2 (7 bases). The length of the CDR3 is 13 residues. CDR1 and CDR2 from the germline V gene are SNHLY and FYNNEI. The DNA read from the CDR3 is TGTGCCACCGGGGGGCAACTGGCCGAGACT. This gives the protein CATGGQLAET. The entire CDR3 protein reads CATGGQLAETQYF.

Comments on this clone: The sequenced fragment ends 3 residues before the CDR3 boundary, so the rest is inferred from the germline J gene. This chain links TRBV30 with TRBJ1-1; no reliable D call. V was trimmed by 4 bases and J by 3 bases, leaving 12 bases between them. The length of the CDR3 is 13 residues. In germline, CDR1 is GTSNPN, CDR2 SVGIG (reference sequence). CDR3 bases read: TGTGCCTGGACGCGGAATAGAGACACTGAA. Protein: CAWTRNRDTE. In full, the CDR3 reads CAWTRNRDTEAFF.

The table lists this clone with many counts. The sequence runs out 3 residues before the end of the CDR3; the remainder is reconstructed from the germline J gene. This chain uses TRBV5-1 with TRBJ2-2; 7 bases align to TRBD2. The V and J ends lost 3 bases and 4 bases, in that order; junction bases with no gene match: 6. Germline V gene data show CDR1 as SGHRS and CDR2 as YFSETQ. The CDR3 is 15 amino acids. The sequenced CDR3 bases are TGCGCCAGCAGCTCTGTCGCGGGAGTCACCGGGGAG. Its translation: CASSSVAGVTGE. Given in full, the CDR3 is CASSSVAGVTGELFF.

In its sample, this clone was seen many times. The CDR3 bases that were read are TGCAGTGCTAATACCCCGGGACAGGGTTTCTCCTACGAG. Its protein is CSANTPGQGFSYE. The CDR3 as a whole reads CSANTPGQGFSYEQYF. The V gene is TRBV20-1, the J gene TRBJ2-7; 9 nucleotides align to TRBD1. The read terminates 3 residues ahead of where the CDR3 ends, so the germline J gene completes it. The CDR3 consists of 16 residues. Germline V gives CDR1 DFQATT, CDR2 SNEGSKA (reference sequence). The V segment lost 4 bases and the J segment 0 bases; nucleotides outside the gene matches: 10.

This clone was recorded at least ten times. The read falls 3 residues short of the CDR3 end, and the missing part is taken from the germline J gene. J is TRBJ2-5 and V is TRBV7-3, with 7 bases fitting TRBD1. Germline V gives CDR1 SGHTA, CDR2 FQGTGA. The V and J ends lost 4 bases and 4 bases, in that order; junction bases with no gene match: 6. The CDR3 contains 14 residues. CDR3 bases read: TGTGCCAGCAGCTCGACAGGGTCGATAGAGACC. Amino acids: CASSSTGSIET. The full CDR3 protein is CASSSTGSIETQYF.

CDR3 DNA (partial): TGTGCCAGCAGCCAAGATCTTAGGACTAGCGGAATTAAATTAGAGACC. This translates into CASSQDLRTSGIKLET. The entire CDR3 is CASSQDLRTSGIKLETQYF. This rearrangement joins TRBV14 to TRBJ2-5, with TRBD2 identical over 10 bases. The CDR3 goes on 3 residues after the read ends, and that part is filled in from the germline J gene. CDR1 and CDR2 (germline): SGHDN, FVKESK. J gave up 4 bases and V 0 bases, and 14 bases lay outside the gene matches. The CDR3 contains 19 residues.

This clone was observed a few times. CDR3 residues: CSARDTYEQYF. The CDR3 bases that were read are TGCAGTGCCCGGGACACCTACGAG. The chain has TRBV20-1 and TRBJ2-7; perhaps TRBD1 as D (6 bases). Read data end 3 residues before the CDR3 end; the end is taken from the germline J gene. V lost 6 bases and J 2 bases, leaving 8 bases between the germline ends. Germline V gene sequence: CDR1 DFQATT, CDR2 SNEGSKA (reference sequence). This CDR3 is built from 11 residues.

This clone was counted ten times or more. The read is 3 residues too short to cover the CDR3 end, so that end is filled in from the germline J gene. The V gene is TRBV20-1, the J gene TRBJ2-7; 11 bases match TRBD2. Germline values: CDR1 DFQATT, CDR2 SNEGSKA (reference sequence). This CDR3 comprises 14 residues. Losses at the gene ends were 6 bases for V and 1 base for J; bases not matched to a gene: 5. CDR3 DNA, as far as it was read: TGCAGTGCACCTACTAGCGGGAGTTCCTACGAG. It specifies CSAPTSGSSYE. The full CDR3 sequence reads CSAPTSGSSYEQYF.

This clone was seen at least ten times. The read ends 3 residues before the CDR3 terminus; that terminus is restored from the germline J gene. The chain links TRBV11-2 to TRBJ2-6, with TRBD1 matching 7 bases. Germline V gene data show CDR1 as SGHAT and CDR2 as FQNNGV. V shed 5 bases, J shed 0 bases, and the junction held 1 base outside the gene matches. This CDR3 region has 15 residues. Partial CDR3 DNA: TGTGCCAGCAGCGACAGGGACTCTGGGGCCAACGTC. Protein product: CASSDRDSGANV. The full CDR3 protein reads CASSDRDSGANVLTF.

This clone appeared a few times. The read terminates 3 residues before the CDR3 end, so the remaining end is supplied by the germline J gene. This rearrangement joins TRBV11-2 to TRBJ2-5; possible D gene TRBD1, 7 bases. V gave up 5 bases and J gave up 3 bases, with 16 bases separating them. The CDR3 is made up of 15 amino acids. Germline loops: CDR1 SGHAT, CDR2 FQNNGV. The CDR3 DNA, read in part, is TGTGCCAGCAGCCCATACGCGGGACAGAAAGAGACC. Protein product: CASSPYAGQKET. The CDR3 as a whole reads CASSPYAGQKETQYF. Drawing the rest from reference TRBV11-2 and TRBJ2-5, the complete variable domain is EAGVAQSPRYKIIEKRQSVAFWCNPISGHATLYWYQQILGQGPKLLIQFQNNGVVDDSQLPKDRFSAERLKGVDSTLKIQPAKLEDSAVYLCASSPYAGQKETQYFGPGTRLLVL.

This clone was seen repeatedly, ten times or more. The read stops 3 residues short of the end of the CDR3; the missing end is completed from the germline J gene. The V call is TRBV5-1, the J call TRBJ2-6; D ambiguous. This CDR3 contains 15 residues. V was cut by 4 bases and J by 0 bases, with 8 bases left in between. In germline, CDR1 is SGHRS, CDR2 YFSETQ. This CDR3 reads CASSLSSSGANVLTF. CDR3 DNA (partial): TGCGCCAGCAGCCTATCTAGCTCTGGGGCCAACGTC.

In this sample, this clone turned up many times. Coverage ceases 3 residues before the CDR3 finishes, and the germline J gene fills in the end. V is TRBV7-9 and J is TRBJ1-1; no clear D gene. V was pared by 5 bases and J by 1 base, with 5 bases between. This CDR3 has 12 amino acids. Germline CDR1 SEHNR, CDR2 FQNEAQ (reference sequence). CDR3 residues: CASSIKNTEAFF. The covered CDR3 bases are TGTGCCAGCAGCATTAAGAACACTGAA. Full variable domain (missing parts from reference TRBV7-9 and TRBJ1-1): DTGVSQNPRHKITKRGQNVTFRCDPISEHNRLYWYRQTLGQGPEFLTYFQNEAQLEKSRLLSDRFSAERPKGSFSTLEIQRTEQGDSAMYLCASSIKNTEAFFGQGTRLTVV.